A single TCR beta chain is shown here with its context. The data belong to a study of T cells after posttransplantation cyclophosphamide. The naive gate required viable CD3+CD4+ or CD3+CD8+ cells with CCR7+CD45RA+CD45RO-CD95-CD27+CD28+ phenotype. The CDR3 runs to 13 residues. In germline, CDR1 is SGDLS, CDR2 YYNGEE. V lost 4 bases to trimming and J lost 1 base, with 7 bases between them. Assay used: immunoSEQ multiplex PCR; TCRdb lists only in-frame clones, some missing. The sample shows about 32,000 clones, about 91% of them seen only once. The rearrangement links TRBV9 to TRBJ2-3; no clear D. The clonotype originates from a young man in good health and a related stem cell transplant donor. Sequencing used naive CD4+ T cells sorted from blood. The CDR3 bases are TGTGCCAGCAGCTACCGGGGCACAGATACGCAGTATTTT. It yields the protein CASSYRGTDTQYF.